Following are 8 T cell receptor beta chains from one sample sequenced in a study of CD8+CD57+ T cells in acquired aplastic anemia. It was genomic DNA that served as the template for profiling TCR beta VDJ and CDR3. TCRdb processed the reads anew with MiXCR; each CDR3 protein has one entry. The sample carries fewer than 200,000 distinct CDR3 sequences, roughly 63% recorded once. Sequencing was carried out using sorted CD4+, CD8+, or CD8+CD57+ T cells (not recorded which) from PBMCs. The source is a human donor in good health.

This clonotype appeared many times. This chain links TRBV24-1 with TRBJ1-1; no reliable D call. The CDR3 has 12 amino acids. V lost 3 bases and J lost 8, with 9 bases in between. Germline V lookup: CDR1 KGHDR, CDR2 SFDVKD. In DNA form, the CDR3 reads TGTGCCACCAGTGATACAGCCGAGGAAGCTTTCTTT. It encodes CATSDTAEEAFF.

Worth noting for this clonotype: A much larger clone is a single base away; this may be a read error. The chain employs TRBV12-5 and TRBJ2-1; 8 bases map to TRBD2. The CDR3 spans 15 residues. Germline V gene lookup returns CDR1 LGHNT and CDR2 FRNRAP. The CDR3 DNA reads as TGTGCTAGTGGTTTGGCAAGTCTAGCGGGCAATGAGCAGTCCTTC. This encodes CASGLASLAGNEQSF. Together with reference TRBV12-5 and TRBJ2-1, the CDR3 gives the full variable domain: DARVTQTPRHKVTEMGQEVTMRCQPILGHNTVFWYRQTMMQGLELLAYFRNRAPLDDSGMPKDRFSAEMPDATLATLKIQPSEPRDSAVYFCASGLASLAGNEQSFGPGTRLTVL.

A single count supports this clonotype. The chain carries TRBV5-8 and TRBJ2-7; D is perhaps TRBD2 (7 bases). Germline CDR1 and CDR2: SGHTS and YDEGEE. The length of the CDR3 is 16 residues. V gave up 0 bases and J gave up 3 bases, with 16 bases separating them. In DNA, the CDR3 is TGTGCCAGCAGCTTGGCGGGGGGCAGTTACTACTACGAGCAGTACTTC. This encodes CASSLAGGSYYYEQYF.

The rearrangement joins TRBV24-1 to TRBJ2-2; the match to TRBD1 covers 12 bases. The trim removed 5 bases at V and 7 bases at J, leaving 13 bases unmatched. The CDR3 is 18 amino acids. Germline CDR1 KGHDR, CDR2 SFDVKD. The CDR3 here is CATSVGGQGARFGGELFF. As DNA, the CDR3 is TGTGCCACCAGTGTCGGGGGACAGGGGGCGCGGTTTGGCGGGGAGCTGTTTTTT.

The chain combines TRBV20-1 with TRBJ2-2; 7 nucleotides match TRBD1. Trimming removed 6 bases from V and 6 bases from J; junction bases left unmatched: 4. Looked up from germline, CDR1 is DFQATT and CDR2 is SNEGSKA (reference sequence). CDR3 length equals 12 residues. CDR3 amino acids: CSAGQVAGELFF. CDR3 sequence (DNA): TGCAGTGCCGGACAGGTAGCCGGGGAGCTGTTTTTT.

The rearrangement links TRBV29-1 to TRBJ2-7; 8 bases align to TRBD1. Germline values: CDR1 SQVTM, CDR2 ANQGSEA. With V trimmed by 1 base and J by 6 bases, 2 bases remained unmatched. This CDR3 region has 12 residues. The CDR3 DNA follows: TGCAGCGTTGAAGGACAGGGGCTCGAGCAGTACTTC. This gives the protein CSVEGQGLEQYF.

V and J are TRBV7-9 and TRBJ1-1; D unclear. V was pared by 7 bases and J by 0 bases, with 6 bases between. The CDR3 is made up of 12 amino acids. Germline assignment: CDR1 SEHNR and CDR2 FQNEAQ (reference sequence). The CDR3 loop reads CASKGLNTEAFF. In DNA form, the CDR3 reads TGTGCCAGCAAGGGTCTGAACACTGAAGCTTTCTTT.

The chain is built from TRBV7-9 and TRBJ2-7; TRBD1 is a possible D gene (6 bases). V was trimmed by 10 bases and J by 6 bases, leaving 16 bases between them. The CDR3 is 12 amino acids. The germline CDR1 and CDR2 sequences are SEHNR and FQNEAQ (reference sequence). The DNA for the CDR3 is TGTGCCATCGACAGGTCAAGGTGCGAGCAGTACTTC. Its translation is CAIDRSRCEQYF. Full variable domain (remainder filled in from reference TRBV7-9 and TRBJ2-7): DTGVSQNPRHKITKRGQNVTFRCDPISEHNRLYWYRQTLGQGPEFLTYFQNEAQLEKSRLLSDRFSAERPKGSFSTLEIQRTEQGDSAMYLCAIDRSRCEQYFGPGTRLTVT.